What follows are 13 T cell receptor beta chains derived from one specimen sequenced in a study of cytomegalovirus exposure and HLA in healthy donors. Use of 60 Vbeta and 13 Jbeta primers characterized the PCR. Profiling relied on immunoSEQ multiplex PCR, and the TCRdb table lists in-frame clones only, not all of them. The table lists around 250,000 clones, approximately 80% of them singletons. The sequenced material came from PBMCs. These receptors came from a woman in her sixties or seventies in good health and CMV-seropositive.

Written as DNA, the CDR3 is TGTGCCAGCAGCCGCCAGGGCAGGTTCTACGAGCAGTACTTC. The encoded protein is CASSRQGRFYEQYF. The V gene is TRBV14, the J gene TRBJ2-7, with D possibly TRBD1 on 5 matching bases. Trimming cost V 4 bases and J 3 bases, with 13 bases left between them. Germline V gene sequence: CDR1 SGHDN, CDR2 FVKESK. This CDR3 has 14 amino acids.

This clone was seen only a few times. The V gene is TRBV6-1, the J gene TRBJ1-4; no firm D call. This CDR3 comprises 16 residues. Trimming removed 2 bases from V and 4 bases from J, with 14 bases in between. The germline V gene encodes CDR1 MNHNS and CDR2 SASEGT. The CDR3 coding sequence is TGTGCCAGCAGTGAATTTAAAGGAACAGTTAATGAAAAACTGTTTTTT. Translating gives CASSEFKGTVNEKLFF.

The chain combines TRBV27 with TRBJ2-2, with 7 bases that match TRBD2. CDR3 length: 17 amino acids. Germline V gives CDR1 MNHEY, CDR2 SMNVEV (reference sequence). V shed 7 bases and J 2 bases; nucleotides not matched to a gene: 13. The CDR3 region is CASTSTRTRYNTGELFF. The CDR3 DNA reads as TGTGCCAGCACCTCAACGAGGACTAGATATAACACCGGGGAGCTGTTTTTT.

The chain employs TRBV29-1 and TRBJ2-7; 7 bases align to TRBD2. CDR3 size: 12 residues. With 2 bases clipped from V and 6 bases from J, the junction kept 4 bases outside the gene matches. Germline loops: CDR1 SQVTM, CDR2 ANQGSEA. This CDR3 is CSVETSAPEQYF. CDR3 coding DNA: TGCAGCGTTGAAACTAGCGCGCCCGAGCAGTACTTC.

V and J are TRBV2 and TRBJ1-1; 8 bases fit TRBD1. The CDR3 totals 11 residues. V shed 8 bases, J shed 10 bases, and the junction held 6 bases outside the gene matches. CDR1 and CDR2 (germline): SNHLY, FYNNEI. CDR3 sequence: CASPSDRGAFF. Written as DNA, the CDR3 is TGTGCCAGCCCTTCCGACAGGGGAGCTTTCTTT. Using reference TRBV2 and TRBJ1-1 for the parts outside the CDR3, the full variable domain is EPEVTQTPSHQVTQMGQEVILRCVPISNHLYFYWYRQILGQKVEFLVSFYNNEISEKSEIFDDQFSVERPDGSNFTLKIRSTKLEDSAMYFCASPSDRGAFFGQGTRLTVV.

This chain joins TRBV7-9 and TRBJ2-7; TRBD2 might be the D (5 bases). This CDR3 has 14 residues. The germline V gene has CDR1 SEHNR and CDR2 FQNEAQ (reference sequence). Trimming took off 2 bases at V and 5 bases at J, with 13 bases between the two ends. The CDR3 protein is CASSLSREKNEQYF. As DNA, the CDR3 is TGTGCCAGCAGCTTATCTCGGGAAAAAAACGAGCAGTACTTC.

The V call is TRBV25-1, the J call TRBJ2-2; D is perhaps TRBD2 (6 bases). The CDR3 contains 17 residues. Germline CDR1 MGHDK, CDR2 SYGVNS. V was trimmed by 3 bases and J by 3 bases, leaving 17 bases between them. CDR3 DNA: TGTGCCAGCAGTGACCCCCCCGGCGGGGACTACACCGGGGAGCTGTTTTTT. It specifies CASSDPPGGDYTGELFF.

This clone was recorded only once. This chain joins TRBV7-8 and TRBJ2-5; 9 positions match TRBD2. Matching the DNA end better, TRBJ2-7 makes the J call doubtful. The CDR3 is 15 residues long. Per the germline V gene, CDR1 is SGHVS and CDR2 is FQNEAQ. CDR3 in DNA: TGTGCCAGCAGCTTAGACGTAGCGGGAGCCTACGAGCAGTACTTC. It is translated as CASSLDVAGAYEQYF.

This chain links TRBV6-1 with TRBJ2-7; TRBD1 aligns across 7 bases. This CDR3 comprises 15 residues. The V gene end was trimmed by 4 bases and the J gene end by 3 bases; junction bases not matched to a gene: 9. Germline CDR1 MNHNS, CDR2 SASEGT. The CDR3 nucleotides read TGTGCCAGCAGTGCAAGACAGGGTCGTAACTACGAGCAGTACTTC. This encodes CASSARQGRNYEQYF.

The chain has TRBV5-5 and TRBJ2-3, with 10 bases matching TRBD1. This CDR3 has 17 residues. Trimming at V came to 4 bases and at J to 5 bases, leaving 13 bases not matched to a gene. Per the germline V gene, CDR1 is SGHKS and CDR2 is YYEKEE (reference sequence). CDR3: CASSPGTGTGVGDTQYF. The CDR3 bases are TGTGCCAGCAGCCCAGGGACCGGGACAGGGGTGGGAGATACGCAGTATTTT. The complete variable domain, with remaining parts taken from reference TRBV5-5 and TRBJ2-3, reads DAGVTQSPTHLIKTRGQQVTLRCSPISGHKSVSWYQQVLGQGPQFIFQYYEKEERGRGNFPDRFSARQFPNYSSELNVNALLLGDSALYLCASSPGTGTGVGDTQYFGPGTRLTVL.

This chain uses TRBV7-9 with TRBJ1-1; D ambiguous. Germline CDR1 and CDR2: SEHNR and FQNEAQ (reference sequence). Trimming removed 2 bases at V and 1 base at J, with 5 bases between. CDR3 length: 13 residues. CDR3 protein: CASSLSWNTEAFF. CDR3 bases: TGTGCCAGCAGCTTATCGTGGAACACTGAAGCTTTCTTT.

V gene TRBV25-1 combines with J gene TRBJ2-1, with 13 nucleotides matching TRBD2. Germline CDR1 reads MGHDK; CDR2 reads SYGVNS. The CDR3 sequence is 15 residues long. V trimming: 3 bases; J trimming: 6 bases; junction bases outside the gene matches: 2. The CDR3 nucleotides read TGTGCCAGCAGTGATGGGACTAGCGGGGCCAATGAGCAGTTCTTC. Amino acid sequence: CASSDGTSGANEQFF.

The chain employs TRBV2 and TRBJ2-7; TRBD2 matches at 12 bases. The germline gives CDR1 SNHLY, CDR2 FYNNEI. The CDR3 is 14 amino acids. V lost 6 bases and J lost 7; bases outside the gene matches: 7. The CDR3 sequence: CASRDRLAGDEQYF. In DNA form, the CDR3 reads TGTGCCAGCAGGGACCGACTAGCGGGAGATGAGCAGTACTTC.